The rows below give T cell receptor beta chains drawn from one sample of a study of cytomegalovirus exposure and HLA in healthy donors. Libraries were prepared by immunoSEQ multiplex PCR; TCRdb keeps only in-frame clonotypes and omits some of them. Of some 160,000 clones listed, approximately 78% are singletons. What was sequenced was PBMCs. These receptors were collected from a woman in her forties in good health and CMV-seronegative. CDR3s include the opening cysteine and the closing phenylalanine or tryptophan. Fields, in order: D gene, V gene, clone size, J gene, CDR3 DNA, CDR3 protein. A D gene is named only where the DNA matches it firmly. Not every row has a clone size; where given, it reads once, few, many or a size class.

d_call: NA; v_call: TRBV19; clone_size: NA; j_call: TRBJ2-1; cdr3_nt: TGTGCCAGTAGTATAGCTGGGAGCTCCTACAATGAGCAGTTCTTC; cdr3_aa: CASSIAGSSYNEQFF
d_call: NA; v_call: TRBV2; clone_size: NA; j_call: TRBJ1-1; cdr3_nt: TGTGCCAGCAGTGGTCACACGCTGAACACTGAAGCTTTCTTT; cdr3_aa: CASSGHTLNTEAFF
d_call: TRBD1; v_call: TRBV7-8; clone_size: NA; j_call: TRBJ2-1; cdr3_nt: TGTGCCAGCAGCGAGCACAGGGGGTCCGACAATGAGCAGTTCTTC; cdr3_aa: CASSEHRGSDNEQFF
d_call: NA; v_call: TRBV7-9; clone_size: NA; j_call: TRBJ1-1; cdr3_nt: TGTTCCAGCAGCTTTGGGCAGTTTGAAGCTTTCTTT; cdr3_aa: CSSSFGQFEAFF
d_call: NA; v_call: TRBV7-9; clone_size: few; j_call: TRBJ1-2; cdr3_nt: TGTGCCAGCAGTACGGACTATGGCTACACCTTC; cdr3_aa: CASSTDYGYTF
d_call: TRBD1; v_call: TRBV18; clone_size: NA; j_call: TRBJ1-5; cdr3_nt: TGTGCCAGCTCCCCTGGGACAGGGCGTCAGCCCCAGCATTTT; cdr3_aa: CASSPGTGRQPQHF
d_call: NA; v_call: TRBV5-4; clone_size: NA; j_call: TRBJ2-5; cdr3_nt: TGTGCCAGCAGCGCCCGAAGACCACTATTCCAAGAGACCCAGTACTTC; cdr3_aa: CASSARRPLFQETQYF
d_call: TRBD2; v_call: TRBV27; clone_size: NA; j_call: TRBJ2-7; cdr3_nt: TGTGCCAGCAGTTTAAGCCTAGCGGGGACAACCTACGAGCAGTACTTC; cdr3_aa: CASSLSLAGTTYEQYF
d_call: TRBD1; v_call: TRBV11-2; clone_size: NA; j_call: TRBJ2-1; cdr3_nt: TGTGCCAGCTCCCCGGACAGGGGAAACTACAATGAGCAGTTCTTC; cdr3_aa: CASSPDRGNYNEQFF
d_call: NA; v_call: TRBV19; clone_size: NA; j_call: TRBJ1-5; cdr3_nt: TGTGCCAGTAGTATTTATGGCAATCAGCCCCAGCATTTT; cdr3_aa: CASSIYGNQPQHF
d_call: NA; v_call: TRBV2; clone_size: NA; j_call: TRBJ1-5; cdr3_nt: TGTGCCAGCAGTGCCGCGGCCCGCAATCAGCCCCAGCATTTT; cdr3_aa: CASSAAARNQPQHF
d_call: TRBD1; v_call: TRBV5-6; clone_size: NA; j_call: TRBJ1-4; cdr3_nt: TGTGCCAGCAGCTGGACAGGAGTGGAAGAAAAACTGTTTTTT; cdr3_aa: CASSWTGVEEKLFF
d_call: NA; v_call: TRBV19; clone_size: NA; j_call: TRBJ1-2; cdr3_nt: TGTGCCAGTGCCCCAGGTGATGCTAACTATGGCTACACCTTC; cdr3_aa: CASAPGDANYGYTF
d_call: TRBD2; v_call: TRBV5-6; clone_size: NA; j_call: TRBJ2-7; cdr3_nt: TGTGCCAGCAGCTTGCCGATTGCGGGGGGGGGAGGTTACGAGCAGTACTTC; cdr3_aa: CASSLPIAGGGGYEQYF
d_call: NA; v_call: TRBV7-9; clone_size: NA; j_call: TRBJ1-1; cdr3_nt: TGTGCCAGCAGCTTAGGGGGGGATACTGAAGCTTTCTTT; cdr3_aa: CASSLGGDTEAFF
d_call: NA; v_call: TRBV2; clone_size: NA; j_call: TRBJ1-1; cdr3_nt: TGTGCCAGCAGTGAATATGGCCCAATGAACACTGAAGCTTTCTTT; cdr3_aa: CASSEYGPMNTEAFF
d_call: NA; v_call: TRBV4-2; clone_size: once; j_call: TRBJ2-3; cdr3_nt: TGTGCCAGCAGCCAAGCATCTGGGACACTCGCCGCAGATACGCAGTATTTT; cdr3_aa: CASSQASGTLAADTQYF
d_call: NA; v_call: TRBV7-2; clone_size: once; j_call: TRBJ2-3; cdr3_nt: TGTGCCAGCAGCTCCAACACACAGGGTACGCAGTATTTT; cdr3_aa: CASSSNTQGTQYF
d_call: NA; v_call: TRBV7-9; clone_size: NA; j_call: TRBJ1-3; cdr3_nt: TGTGCCAGCAGCTTATCGGACAGCAGAAACACCATATATTTT; cdr3_aa: CASSLSDSRNTIYF
d_call: TRBD1; v_call: TRBV18; clone_size: NA; j_call: TRBJ1-2; cdr3_nt: TGTGCCAGCTCGCCAGACAGGGTCTATGGCTACACCTTC; cdr3_aa: CASSPDRVYGYTF
d_call: TRBD1; v_call: TRBV11-2; clone_size: NA; j_call: TRBJ2-7; cdr3_nt: TGTGCCAGCAGCTTGACAACCGGACAGGGGGTCTCCTACGAGCAGTACTTC; cdr3_aa: CASSLTTGQGVSYEQYF
d_call: TRBD1; v_call: TRBV18; clone_size: NA; j_call: TRBJ1-1; cdr3_nt: TGTGCCAGCTCACCGGGACAGGGGTACACTGAAGCTTTCTTT; cdr3_aa: CASSPGQGYTEAFF
d_call: NA; v_call: TRBV28; clone_size: NA; j_call: TRBJ1-1; cdr3_nt: TGTGCCAGCAGTTCCGGGAGCGGGCATAAAGCTTTCTTT; cdr3_aa: CASSSGSGHKAFF
d_call: NA; v_call: TRBV6-1; clone_size: NA; j_call: TRBJ1-2; cdr3_nt: TGTGCCAGCAGGGGGCTGGACTATGGCTACACCTTC; cdr3_aa: CASRGLDYGYTF
d_call: TRBD2; v_call: TRBV10-3; clone_size: NA; j_call: TRBJ2-1; cdr3_nt: TGTGCCATCAGGAGAAAACGACTAGCGGGGGAAAACAATGAGCAGTTCTTC; cdr3_aa: CAIRRKRLAGENNEQFF
d_call: NA; v_call: TRBV4-1; clone_size: NA; j_call: TRBJ2-3; cdr3_nt: TGCGCCAGCAGCCAAGGGCACCCGGGGAGCACAGATACGCAGTATTTT; cdr3_aa: CASSQGHPGSTDTQYF
d_call: NA; v_call: TRBV7-2; clone_size: NA; j_call: TRBJ2-1; cdr3_nt: TGTGCCAGCAGCTCAGGGTTTGTCTATAATGAGCAGTTCTTC; cdr3_aa: CASSSGFVYNEQFF
d_call: NA; v_call: TRBV19; clone_size: NA; j_call: TRBJ1-3; cdr3_nt: TGTGCCAGTAGTATACTGGGAGAAGACTCTGGAAACACCATATATTTT; cdr3_aa: CASSILGEDSGNTIYF
d_call: NA; v_call: TRBV10-3; clone_size: NA; j_call: TRBJ2-3; cdr3_nt: TGTGCCACCGGGGGTGCGGAGGCAGATACGCAGTATTTT; cdr3_aa: CATGGAEADTQYF
d_call: NA; v_call: TRBV5-1; clone_size: NA; j_call: TRBJ2-7; cdr3_nt: TGCGCCAGCAGCCCGGGCCGACAGAACCCCTACGAGCAGTACTTC; cdr3_aa: CASSPGRQNPYEQYF
d_call: NA; v_call: TRBV5-1; clone_size: NA; j_call: TRBJ2-1; cdr3_nt: TGCGCCAGCAGGGCATCCTACAATGAGCAGTTCTTC; cdr3_aa: CASRASYNEQFF
d_call: TRBD2; v_call: TRBV4-1; clone_size: NA; j_call: TRBJ2-2; cdr3_nt: TGCGCCAGCAGCCAAGTGGGGGGGGGAACTACCGGGGAGCTGTTTTTT; cdr3_aa: CASSQVGGGTTGELFF
d_call: TRBD1; v_call: TRBV5-6; clone_size: NA; j_call: TRBJ2-2; cdr3_nt: TGTGCCAGCAGCTCCAGGGGGCGATGGGTCGGGGAGCTGTTTTTT; cdr3_aa: CASSSRGRWVGELFF
d_call: NA; v_call: TRBV2; clone_size: NA; j_call: TRBJ1-5; cdr3_nt: TGTGCCAGCAGTGTGAGGTCAGGGGGCAATCAGCCCCAGCATTTT; cdr3_aa: CASSVRSGGNQPQHF
d_call: TRBD1; v_call: TRBV5-1; clone_size: NA; j_call: TRBJ2-5; cdr3_nt: TGCGCCAGCAGCGCTAAACAGGGGCAGTGGAAGACCCAGTACTTC; cdr3_aa: CASSAKQGQWKTQYF
d_call: TRBD1; v_call: TRBV9; clone_size: NA; j_call: TRBJ1-6; cdr3_nt: TGTGCCAGCAGCGGAGGGACAGGGCGTTCACCCCTCCACTTT; cdr3_aa: CASSGGTGRSPLHF
d_call: NA; v_call: TRBV7-9; clone_size: NA; j_call: TRBJ2-3; cdr3_nt: TGTGCCAGCACCCCTCCCGCAGGGAGCACAGATACGCAGTATTTT; cdr3_aa: CASTPPAGSTDTQYF
d_call: NA; v_call: TRBV6-1; clone_size: NA; j_call: TRBJ1-4; cdr3_nt: TGTGCCAGCAGTGTCACGGGTGTGAAGACTAATGAAAAACTGTTTTTT; cdr3_aa: CASSVTGVKTNEKLFF
d_call: NA; v_call: TRBV18; clone_size: NA; j_call: TRBJ1-2; cdr3_nt: TGTGCCAGCTCAGACGCCGTACAGGGCCGCTACACCTTC; cdr3_aa: CASSDAVQGRYTF
d_call: NA; v_call: TRBV5-8; clone_size: NA; j_call: TRBJ2-5; cdr3_nt: TGTGCCAGCATATTGGGGGCAGAGCGGGAGACCCAGTACTTC; cdr3_aa: CASILGAERETQYF
d_call: TRBD1; v_call: TRBV7-2; clone_size: NA; j_call: TRBJ1-2; cdr3_nt: TGTGCCAGCACCTACAGGGGGAATTTTAACTATGGCTACACCTTC; cdr3_aa: CASTYRGNFNYGYTF
d_call: TRBD2; v_call: TRBV4-1; clone_size: NA; j_call: TRBJ2-5; cdr3_nt: TGCGCCAGCAGCCATCGACTAGCGGGGGAAGAGACCCAGTACTTC; cdr3_aa: CASSHRLAGEETQYF
d_call: NA; v_call: TRBV18; clone_size: NA; j_call: TRBJ1-1; cdr3_nt: TGTGCCAGCTCACCACGGGCCGCTGGGGCGGCGGTCGAAGCTTTCTTT; cdr3_aa: CASSPRAAGAAVEAFF
d_call: NA; v_call: TRBV20-1; clone_size: NA; j_call: TRBJ1-2; cdr3_nt: TGCAGTGCTAGAGTGAGAGGTGAGACCTTC; cdr3_aa: CSARVRGETF
d_call: TRBD2; v_call: TRBV5-1; clone_size: NA; j_call: TRBJ2-5; cdr3_nt: TGCGCCAGCAGCCGCCTAGCGGGGGGTCAAGAGACCCAGTACTTC; cdr3_aa: CASSRLAGGQETQYF
d_call: NA; v_call: TRBV7-9; clone_size: NA; j_call: TRBJ1-3; cdr3_nt: TGTGCCAGCAGCTTCGGCGGAGGGCCAGATGAAGACTCTGGAAACACCATATATTTT; cdr3_aa: CASSFGGGPDEDSGNTIYF
d_call: NA; v_call: TRBV25-1; clone_size: NA; j_call: TRBJ2-5; cdr3_nt: TGTGCCAGCAGTGAAGCAGGGGCGCCGGAGACCCAGTACTTC; cdr3_aa: CASSEAGAPETQYF
d_call: NA; v_call: TRBV6-5; clone_size: once; j_call: TRBJ1-2; cdr3_nt: TGTGCCAGCAGCCAATACAGGGAGCTGAACTATGGCTACACCTTC; cdr3_aa: CASSQYRELNYGYTF
d_call: TRBD1; v_call: TRBV6-5; clone_size: few; j_call: TRBJ1-1; cdr3_nt: TGTGCCAGCAGTTATAACCAGGGGGACACTGAAGCTTTCTTT; cdr3_aa: CASSYNQGDTEAFF
d_call: NA; v_call: TRBV25-1; clone_size: NA; j_call: TRBJ1-1; cdr3_nt: TGTGCCAGCAGTGATGACGGGACAATTCCCACTGAAGCTTTCTTT; cdr3_aa: CASSDDGTIPTEAFF
d_call: TRBD1; v_call: TRBV7-2; clone_size: NA; j_call: TRBJ1-4; cdr3_nt: TGTGCCAGCAGCTTAGTGGGGACAGGTTATGAAAAACTGTTTTTT; cdr3_aa: CASSLVGTGYEKLFF
d_call: TRBD1; v_call: TRBV7-6; clone_size: NA; j_call: TRBJ1-1; cdr3_nt: TGTGCCAGCAGCTTAGCGAACACAGGGGAGAGGGCTGAAGCTTTCTTT; cdr3_aa: CASSLANTGERAEAFF
d_call: NA; v_call: TRBV27; clone_size: NA; j_call: TRBJ1-6; cdr3_nt: TGTGCCAGCAGTTTTGACAGACCCAATTCACCCCTCCACTTT; cdr3_aa: CASSFDRPNSPLHF
d_call: NA; v_call: TRBV2; clone_size: once; j_call: TRBJ2-1; cdr3_nt: TGTGCCACCTCCTCAGGGGAATACAATGAGCAGTTCTTC; cdr3_aa: CATSSGEYNEQFF
d_call: TRBD1; v_call: TRBV6-1; clone_size: NA; j_call: TRBJ1-5; cdr3_nt: TGTGCCAGCAACCGACAGGGGCATCAGCCCCAGCATTTT; cdr3_aa: CASNRQGHQPQHF
d_call: TRBD1; v_call: TRBV7-9; clone_size: medium-sized; j_call: TRBJ2-7; cdr3_nt: TGTGCCAGCAGCTTAGTTGGGACAGGCACCTACGAGCAGTACTTC; cdr3_aa: CASSLVGTGTYEQYF
d_call: TRBD1; v_call: TRBV4-1; clone_size: NA; j_call: TRBJ1-4; cdr3_nt: TGCGCCAGCAGCCGAGGACAGGGAACTAATGAAAAACTGTTTTTT; cdr3_aa: CASSRGQGTNEKLFF
d_call: NA; v_call: TRBV2; clone_size: NA; j_call: TRBJ1-1; cdr3_nt: TGTGCCAGCAACCGGTACAGGGACACTGAAGCTTTCTTT; cdr3_aa: CASNRYRDTEAFF
d_call: TRBD1; v_call: TRBV5-1; clone_size: once; j_call: TRBJ2-1; cdr3_nt: TGCGCCAGCAGCTTGGTGGCAGGGGGCAGGAATGAGCAGTTCTTC; cdr3_aa: CASSLVAGGRNEQFF
d_call: TRBD2; v_call: TRBV10-3; clone_size: NA; j_call: TRBJ2-7; cdr3_nt: TGTGCCGCCGGACTAGCGTATTCCTACGAGCAGTACTTC; cdr3_aa: CAAGLAYSYEQYF